The clone carrying this T cell receptor delta chain is judged medium-sized. Its antigen is not identified. V gave up 1 base and J gave up 1 base; unmatched junction bases: 6. The CDR3 covers 16 residues. CDR1 and CDR2 (germline): GEAIGNYY, EKD. The record originates from a study of Vδ1+ human thymocytes. Study results and limitations: Thymic TRG and TRD repertoires appeared highly polyclonal, with Gaussian CDR3 length distributions. Approximately 20% of thymic delta-chain sequences were Vdelta2, with few Vdelta3, unlike blood Vdelta1+ controls.

The template was reverse-transcribed extracted RNA. Pooled V-gene forward primers with one constant-region reverse primer generated the CDR3 amplicons by multiplex PCR. TCRdb processed the multiplex PCR reads again with the CATT caller. The table has roughly 56,000 delta-chain clones, around 15% seen once. Sequenced sample: Vdelta1+ gamma-delta thymocytes from the thymus. Subset reported: FACS-sorted CD3+ TCRalphabeta- TCRVdelta1+ TCRVdelta2- thymocytes. The chain recombines TRDV2 with TRDJ4; TRDD3 matches at 12 bases. This TCR was recovered from a girl under three years old who had congenital heart surgery. CDR3 in DNA: TGTGCCTGTGACACGGTACTCTGGGGGATACGCAGACCCCTGATCTTT. It encodes CACDTVLWGIRRPLIF.